The 24 T cell receptor beta chains listed next were all sequenced from one sample in a study of spatial heterogeneity in lung cancer. Broader study findings: In tumors, expanded intratumoral alpha and beta TCR counts tracked mutation counts.

TCRdb reprocessed the 5' RACE reads via MiXCR and lists one record per CDR3 protein. The sample lists about 12,000 distinct CDR3 sequences, over 6.5% seen once, with roughly 3% in the top ten. Time point meaning: sample taken at primary tumor resection. Antigens for these TCRs are unknown. Material: lung tumor tissue, obtained at surgery. These receptors came from a female donor with early-stage non-small cell lung cancer.

In its sample, this clonotype was seen many times. V is TRBV5-1 and J is TRBJ2-5; the match to TRBD1 covers 7 bases. Unmatched junction bases numbered 4, after V lost 7 bases and J lost 1 base. CDR3 length: 13 residues. The germline V gene has CDR1 SGHRS and CDR2 YFSETQ. CDR3: CASSRGFQETQYF. CDR3 bases: TGCGCCAGCTCCAGGGGGTTCCAAGAGACCCAGTACTTC. Full variable domain (outside the CDR3, taken from reference TRBV5-1 and TRBJ2-5): KAGVTQTPRYLIKTRGQQVTLSCSPISGHRSVSWYQQTPGQGLQFLFEYFSETQRNKGNFPGRFSGRQFSNSRSEMNVSTLELGDSALYLCASSRGFQETQYFGPGTRLLVL.

In its sample, this clonotype was seen many times. The chain recombines TRBV28 with TRBJ2-5; TRBD1 matches at 11 bases. Trimming removed 5 bases from V and 3 bases from J; junction bases left unmatched: 8. CDR3 length equals 16 residues. In germline, CDR1 is MDHEN, CDR2 SYDVKM. CDR3 bases: TGTGCCAGCAGTCCTGCCGGGACAGGGGGGGAAGAGACCCAGTACTTC. Its translation is CASSPAGTGGEETQYF.

This clonotype occurred many times. The junction differs from germline at one of its ends, possibly a read error. The chain employs TRBV15 and TRBJ1-4; TRBD1 is a possible D gene (5 bases). CDR3 size: 15 residues. Germline-derived CDR1 and CDR2 are LNHNV and YYDKDF (reference sequence). CDR3 DNA sequence: TGTGCCACCAGCCGAGAAGGGGCAACTAATGAAAAACTGTTTTTT. Amino acid sequence: CATSREGATNEKLFF. The full variable domain, with the rest looked up from reference TRBV15 and TRBJ1-4, is DAMVIQNPRYQVTQFGKPVTLSCSQTLNHNVMYWYQQKSSQAPKLLFHYYDKDFNNEADTPDNFQSRRPNTSFCFLDIRSPGLGDTAMYLCATSREGATNEKLFFGSGTQLSVL.

This clonotype was seen repeatedly, ten times or more. The rearrangement uses TRBV5-6 and TRBJ2-1, with D unclear. Trimming pared 4 bases from V and 0 bases from J, leaving 5 bases between. From germline, CDR1 is SGHDT and CDR2 YYEEEE. The CDR3 sequence is 13 residues long. CDR3 DNA sequence: TGTGCCAGCAGCCCACCCTCCTACAATGAGCAGTTCTTC. Protein product: CASSPPSYNEQFF. Full variable domain (rest looked up from reference TRBV5-6 and TRBJ2-1): DAGVTQSPTHLIKTRGQQVTLRCSPKSGHDTVSWYQQALGQGPQFIFQYYEEEERQRGNFPDRFSGHQFPNYSSELNVNALLLGDSALYLCASSPPSYNEQFFGPGTRLTVL.

By sample share, this clonotype is medium-sized. The CDR3 here is CASSLGWQGSEGYTF. The CDR3 region has the DNA TGTGCCAGCAGCTTAGGTTGGCAGGGATCAGAAGGCTACACCTTC. J is TRBJ1-2 and V is TRBV7-9, with D perhaps matching TRBD1 (5 bases). Trimming took 1 base from V and 8 from J, leaving 17 bases between them. CDR1 is SEHNR, CDR2 FQNEAQ, per germline (reference sequence). This CDR3 comprises 15 residues.

By sample share, this clonotype is medium-sized. CDR3 coding DNA: TGTGCCAGCAGCTTTATAGCGGGAGGGCCTCATGAGCAGTTCTTC. Amino acids: CASSFIAGGPHEQFF. This chain uses TRBV7-9 with TRBJ2-1, with 11 nucleotides matching TRBD2. The CDR3 runs 15 residues. Germline V gene lookup returns CDR1 SEHNR and CDR2 FQNEAQ (reference sequence). V shed 3 bases, J shed 8 bases, and the junction held 6 bases outside the gene matches.

Many counts were recorded for this clonotype. V usage is TRBV18 and J usage is TRBJ1-4; no firm D call. CDR3 length: 11 residues. The germline gives CDR1 KGHSH, CDR2 LQKENI. Trimming left V 8 bases short and J 7 bases short, with 8 bases between. The CDR3 DNA is TGTGCCAGCCGCACCGCTGAAAAACTGTTTTTT. Translating it yields CASRTAEKLFF.

This clonotype rates as medium-sized. The chain uses TRBV7-8 and TRBJ1-2; 7 bases line up with TRBD1. The germline V gene encodes CDR1 SGHVS and CDR2 FQNEAQ. J was trimmed by 4 bases and V by 5 bases; bases with no gene match: 7. CDR3 length: 14 amino acids. CDR3 in DNA: TGTGCCAGCAGCAGGCGGGACAGTTCCTATGGCTACACCTTC. This translates into CASSRRDSSYGYTF.

By share of the sample, this clonotype is medium-sized. The rearrangement uses TRBV7-2 and TRBJ1-5; no clear D. Germline V CDR1 and CDR2: SGHTA, FQGNSA. The CDR3 is made up of 13 amino acids. V lost 5 bases and J 7 bases, leaving 12 bases between the germline ends. CDR3 protein: CASSPGQLQPQHF. The CDR3 nucleotides are TGTGCCAGCAGCCCGGGCCAATTACAGCCCCAGCATTTT.

In its sample, this clonotype was seen many times. The V call is TRBV11-2, the J call TRBJ2-1; TRBD1 matches 7 bases. Per germline, CDR1 SGHAT and CDR2 FQNNGV. V lost 5 bases to trimming and J lost 5 bases; unmatched junction nucleotides: 12. This CDR3 comprises 16 residues. The CDR3 here is CASSPGQDHINNEQFF. The CDR3 DNA is TGTGCCAGCAGCCCCGGACAGGACCATATCAACAATGAGCAGTTCTTC.

This clonotype counts as medium-sized (0.01 to 0.1%). V is TRBV5-5 and J is TRBJ2-7; D is unclear. The germline V and J ends were trimmed by 4 bases and 3 bases, with 5 bases remaining between them. Germline loops: CDR1 SGHKS, CDR2 YYEKEE (reference sequence). The CDR3 length is 11 residues. The CDR3 here is CASSTSYEQYF. The CDR3 DNA is TGTGCCAGCAGCACCAGCTACGAGCAGTACTTC.

This clonotype came up many times. J is TRBJ2-1 and V is TRBV5-1, with D perhaps assigned TRBD1 or TRBD2 (5 bases each). This CDR3 is 16 amino acids long. V dropped 5 bases and J dropped 6 bases, with 21 bases sitting between them. Germline V lookup: CDR1 SGHRS, CDR2 YFSETQ. The CDR3 region is CASSGGPISQVNEQFF. DNA for the CDR3: TGCGCCAGCAGTGGGGGTCCGATATCTCAGGTCAATGAGCAGTTCTTC.

This clonotype is deemed medium-sized. The rearrangement joins TRBV27 to TRBJ1-1, with 7 bases fitting TRBD1. The CDR3 sequence is 15 residues long. The V gene end was trimmed by 6 bases and the J gene end by 5 bases; junction bases not matched to a gene: 12. Per the germline V gene, CDR1 is MNHEY and CDR2 is SMNVEV (reference sequence). In DNA, the CDR3 is TGTGCCAGCAGACCCATGACAGGGAGGGGGACTGAAGCTTTCTTT. It is translated as CASRPMTGRGTEAFF.

By sample share, this clonotype is medium-sized. The chain links TRBV27 to TRBJ2-2; 7 nucleotides align to TRBD2. The J segment lost 1 base and the V segment lost 6 bases, leaving 5 bases of the junction unmatched. This CDR3 contains 15 residues. Germline V gene lookup returns CDR1 MNHEY and CDR2 SMNVEV (reference sequence). CDR3 DNA: TGTGCCAGCAGGACGGGACTATTGAACACCGGGGAGCTGTTTTTT. Protein: CASRTGLLNTGELFF.

This clonotype was detected ten times or more. The chain has TRBV4-3 and TRBJ2-2; D gene ambiguous. CDR1 is LGHNA, CDR2 YSLEER, per germline. The ends were cut back, 0 bases at V and 7 bases at J, with 9 bases in the middle. The CDR3 runs 14 residues. The CDR3 bases are TGCGCCAGCAGCCAAGAAGGCGTATACGGGGAGCTGTTTTTT. This encodes CASSQEGVYGELFF.

This clonotype is judged medium-sized (0.01 to 0.1%). This rearrangement joins TRBV5-1 to TRBJ2-3; D is undetermined. This CDR3 has 14 residues. CDR1 SGHRS and CDR2 YFSETQ come from the germline V gene. Between the trimmed V and J ends, which lost 0 bases and 2 bases, there was a span of 7 bases. CDR3 protein: CASSLETTTDTQYF. In DNA, the CDR3 is TGCGCCAGCAGCTTGGAGACGACCACAGATACGCAGTATTTT. Supplemented by reference TRBV5-1 and TRBJ2-3, the full variable domain reads KAGVTQTPRYLIKTRGQQVTLSCSPISGHRSVSWYQQTPGQGLQFLFEYFSETQRNKGNFPGRFSGRQFSNSRSEMNVSTLELGDSALYLCASSLETTTDTQYFGPGTRLTVL.

Sample share makes this clonotype medium-sized. The chain employs TRBV7-9 and TRBJ2-3, with 8 positions matching TRBD1. This CDR3 region has 14 residues. Germline assignment: CDR1 SEHNR and CDR2 FQNEAQ (reference sequence). V trimming: 5 bases; J trimming: 5 bases; junction bases outside the gene matches: 6. CDR3 in amino acids: CASSPGQAVDTQYF. In nucleotides, the CDR3 is TGTGCCAGCAGCCCGGGACAGGCCGTAGATACGCAGTATTTT.

This clonotype was seen at least ten times. The V and J genes are TRBV11-2 and TRBJ1-5; perhaps TRBD1 as D (5 bases). The germline V gene has CDR1 SGHAT and CDR2 FQNNGV. There are 14 residues in the CDR3. With 0 bases removed from V and 6 bases from J, the gap between germline ends came to 9 bases. The CDR3 DNA follows: TGTGCCAGCAGCTTAGATTCGGGGGGTCAGCCCCAGCATTTT. Amino acid sequence: CASSLDSGGQPQHF.

This clonotype was seen repeatedly, ten times or more. This chain connects TRBV12-3 or TRBV12-4 to TRBJ2-5, with 8 bases fitting TRBD2. V shed 6 bases and J 5 bases; nucleotides not matched to a gene: 11. The length of the CDR3 is 15 residues. The CDR3 reads CASRVSGSSSETQYF. The CDR3 DNA sequence: TGTGCCAGCAGGGTGAGCGGGAGTTCGTCGGAGACCCAGTACTTC.

This clonotype was detected ten times or more. The V gene is TRBV6-2 or TRBV6-3, the J gene TRBJ2-5, with D perhaps matching TRBD2 (5 bases). V lost 9 bases and J lost 0, with 14 bases in between. The germline gives CDR1 MNHEY, CDR2 SVGEGT. This CDR3 is 14 amino acids long. The DNA for the CDR3 is TGTGCCAGTGCGCCTGGGAGCAACCAAGAGACCCAGTACTTC. Residues: CASAPGSNQETQYF.

This clonotype was detected many times. This chain uses TRBV7-9 with TRBJ2-3; D is unclear. Germline V gene sequence: CDR1 SEHNR, CDR2 FQNEAQ (reference sequence). CDR3 length: 12 amino acids. Trimming pared 4 bases from V and 6 bases from J, leaving 8 bases between. CDR3 sequence (DNA): TGTGCCAGCAGCTCCTGGCATGATACGCAGTATTTT. Translating it yields CASSSWHDTQYF. Drawing the rest from reference TRBV7-9 and TRBJ2-3, the complete variable domain is DTGVSQNPRHKITKRGQNVTFRCDPISEHNRLYWYRQTLGQGPEFLTYFQNEAQLEKSRLLSDRFSAERPKGSFSTLEIQRTEQGDSAMYLCASSSWHDTQYFGPGTRLTVL.

Many counts were recorded for this clonotype. A junction boundary mismatches the germline segment, possibly from a read error. The V gene is TRBV7-7, the J gene TRBJ2-3; D may be TRBD1 (7 bases). Germline V gene lookup returns CDR1 SSHAT and CDR2 FNYEAQ (reference sequence). This CDR3 region has 14 residues. In DNA, the CDR3 is TGTGCTAGCAGCTCCGCCAGGGGGGCAGATACGCAGTATTTT. It translates to CASSSARGADTQYF.

By frequency in the sample, this clonotype is medium-sized. V gene TRBV4-3 combines with J gene TRBJ1-1; 8 positions match TRBD1. V gave up 1 base and J gave up 3 bases; unmatched junction bases: 7. Germline CDR1 and CDR2: LGHNA and YSLEER. The CDR3 has 16 amino acids. CDR3 in DNA: TGCGCCAGCAGCCAAGGGGACAGGAGATGGGACACTGAAGCTTTCTTT. This encodes CASSQGDRRWDTEAFF.

The chain couples TRBV20-1 to TRBJ2-5; TRBD1 aligns across 7 bases. Germline V lookup: CDR1 DFQATT, CDR2 SNEGSKA (reference sequence). The V gene end was trimmed by 0 bases and the J gene end by 2 bases; junction bases not matched to a gene: 3. This CDR3 region has 14 residues. CDR3: CSARDGTAQETQYF. In nucleotides, the CDR3 is TGCAGTGCTAGAGATGGGACAGCGCAAGAGACCCAGTACTTC.